The clone carrying this T cell receptor beta chain occurred many times. The antigen remains undetermined. This record comes from a study of identical twins. Study-level points and caveats: Insertion counts were lower in abundant cord blood beta clonotypes, a trend that memory repertoires did not show.

The CDR3 totals 16 residues. Trimming took off 3 bases at V and 10 bases at J, with 19 bases between the two ends. TCRdb re-derived calls from the 5' RACE reads in MiXCR, one entry per CDR3 protein. Of 400,000 to 550,000 distinct CDR3 sequences listed, about 24% are singletons. These data are also associated with another study on T cells expressing NK-cell markers. That publication notes: The sequencing cohort of eight donors included seven HCMV-seropositive individuals and one seronegative individual. The authors restricted sorting to alpha-beta TCR T cells with an anti-gamma-delta TCR antibody in several experiments.

Input material: CD4+ T cells sorted from blood. This sequence originates from a woman aged 18-29 years in good health. The V gene is TRBV12-3 or TRBV12-4, the J gene TRBJ1-6; D not resolved. DNA for the CDR3: TGTGCCAGCAGTTTTATGGGAAATGGAGTACGATCACCCCTCCACTTT. Translating it yields CASSFMGNGVRSPLHF.